Following are 32 T cell receptor beta chains from one sample sequenced in a study of patients and donors after allogeneic stem cell transplantation. TCRdb recomputed calls from the RT-PCR reads with MiXCR, one row per CDR3 protein. This sample has about 210,000 distinct CDR3 sequences, with roughly 38% found just once. The sample was blood, either unsorted or a sorted T cell fraction (not recorded which). These receptors all stem from a human donor who was either an allogeneic HSCT recipient or a stem cell or donor lymphocyte infusion donor (not recorded which). It is not recorded whose cells these are; they may come from a transplant donor.

There are a few counts of this clonotype. The chain couples TRBV12-3 or TRBV12-4 to TRBJ2-7; possibly TRBD1 for D (5 bases). CDR3 length: 13 residues. V gave up 2 bases and J gave up 7 bases, with 12 bases separating them. CDR3 bases: TGTGCCAGCAGTTTAATGGTGACAGTTGAGCAGTACTTC. Protein product: CASSLMVTVEQYF.

The CDR3 reads CASSGFDRGVYNEQFF. DNA of the CDR3: TGTGCCAGCAGTGGGTTCGACAGGGGAGTTTACAATGAGCAGTTCTTC. The rearrangement uses TRBV2 and TRBJ2-1; 8 nucleotides match TRBD1. Germline CDR1 reads SNHLY; CDR2 reads FYNNEI. With 4 bases clipped from V and 4 bases from J, the junction kept 9 bases outside the gene matches. The CDR3 is 16 amino acids.

This clonotype was seen a few times. The chain recombines TRBV20-1 with TRBJ1-2, with 7 nucleotides matching TRBD1. Germline CDR1 DFQATT, CDR2 SNEGSKA (reference sequence). This CDR3 is built from 13 residues. V was pared by 1 base and J by 1 base, with 0 bases of the junction left unmatched. The CDR3 spells CSARGDSNYGYTF. CDR3 sequence (DNA): TGCAGTGCTAGAGGGGACAGTAACTATGGCTACACCTTC.

This clonotype was recorded a few times. This chain joins TRBV4-3 and TRBJ1-1; D is uncertain. Germline V CDR1 and CDR2: LGHNA, YSLEER. The length of the CDR3 is 16 residues. V was cut by 0 bases and J by 0 bases, with 11 bases left in between. CDR3 in amino acids: CASSQDLGHMNTEAFF. CDR3 coding DNA: TGCGCCAGCAGCCAAGATCTCGGGCACATGAACACTGAAGCTTTCTTT.

This clonotype was seen more than once but under ten times. J is TRBJ1-6 and V is TRBV4-1; D unclear. The CDR3 extends over 14 amino acids. V lost 4 bases to trimming and J lost 5 bases, with 9 bases between them. The V gene's germline CDR1 is MGHRA and CDR2 YSYEKL. CDR3 nucleotides: TGCGCCAGCAGCCCCACAGAAGATAATTCACCCCTCCACTTT. As protein: CASSPTEDNSPLHF.

The rearrangement joins TRBV9 to TRBJ1-2; D not resolved. V dropped 0 bases and J dropped 9 bases, with 21 bases sitting between them. This CDR3 has 16 residues. Germline V CDR1 and CDR2: SGDLS, YYNGEE. CDR3 sequence (DNA): TGTGCCAGCAGCGTAGGGGGAGAGACTTGGATAATACGCTACACCTTC. It specifies CASSVGGETWIIRYTF.

The CDR3 sequence is CASSFVNSPLHF. The CDR3 DNA reads TGTGCCAGCAGTTTTGTTAATTCACCCCTCCACTTT. The V and J genes are TRBV27 and TRBJ1-6; D unclear. V lost 3 bases, J lost 6 bases, and 3 bases lay in between. The CDR3 is made up of 12 amino acids. Per germline, CDR1 MNHEY and CDR2 SMNVEV (reference sequence).

This clonotype was picked up a small number of times. The gene calls are TRBV5-1 and TRBJ1-5; D ambiguous. The germline CDR1 and CDR2 sequences are SGHRS and YFSETQ. Trimming took 0 bases from V and 3 from J, leaving 10 bases between them. This CDR3 contains 15 residues. CDR3 DNA: TGCGCCAGCAGCTTGGCCGGGCTGAACAATCAGCCCCAGCATTTT. It specifies CASSLAGLNNQPQHF. Using reference TRBV5-1 and TRBJ1-5 for the parts outside the CDR3, the full variable domain is KAGVTQTPRYLIKTRGQQVTLSCSPISGHRSVSWYQQTPGQGLQFLFEYFSETQRNKGNFPGRFSGRQFSNSRSEMNVSTLELGDSALYLCASSLAGLNNQPQHFGDGTRLSIL.

This clonotype was detected only a few times. The chain is built from TRBV18 and TRBJ1-6; D is perhaps TRBD1 (5 bases). The CDR3 spans 16 residues. Per germline, CDR1 KGHSH and CDR2 LQKENI. V shed 4 bases and J shed 9 bases, with 19 bases lying between them. CDR3 in amino acids: CASSLRGEGLGSPLHF. CDR3 DNA: TGTGCCAGCTCACTACGCGGTGAGGGACTAGGTTCACCCCTCCACTTT.

The V gene is TRBV7-9, the J gene TRBJ1-2; the match to TRBD1 covers 8 bases. With V trimmed by 5 bases and J by 4 bases, 15 bases remained unmatched. Germline CDR1 is SEHNR and CDR2 is FQNEAQ (reference sequence). This CDR3 contains 17 residues. The CDR3 sequence: CASSLGIIRGRGYGYTF. The CDR3 DNA sequence: TGTGCCAGCAGCCTAGGGATAATCAGGGGGCGAGGCTATGGCTACACCTTC.

This clonotype turned up a few times. J is TRBJ1-2 and V is TRBV7-2; 11 bases line up with TRBD1. Germline V gene lookup returns CDR1 SGHTA and CDR2 FQGNSA. The CDR3 loop spans 14 amino acids. The V gene end was trimmed by 2 bases and the J gene end by 8 bases; junction bases not matched to a gene: 4. As DNA, the CDR3 is TGTGCCAGCAGCTTATTGGACAGGGGGCGAGGCTACACCTTC. It encodes CASSLLDRGRGYTF.

This chain joins TRBV7-6 and TRBJ2-6; D gene uncertain. Germline-derived CDR1 and CDR2 are SGHVS and FNYEAQ. V was cut by 5 bases and J by 2 bases, with 16 bases left in between. CDR3 length: 17 residues. For the CDR3, the DNA is TGTGCCAGCAGCCACTATACCTCGCCACCTGGGGCCAACGTCCTGACTTTC. Translated: CASSHYTSPPGANVLTF.

The CDR3 DNA reads TGTGCCAGCGCCCGGGAAGAGACCCAGTACTTC. Translation: CASAREETQYF. J is TRBJ2-5 and V is TRBV9; D call uncertain. Per the germline V gene, CDR1 is SGDLS and CDR2 is YYNGEE. Trimming pared 7 bases from V and 3 bases from J, leaving 7 bases between. The CDR3 contains 11 residues.

This chain connects TRBV12-3 or TRBV12-4 to TRBJ1-2; D gene ambiguous. V lost 3 bases and J 5 bases, leaving 7 bases between the germline ends. This CDR3 is 12 amino acids long. DNA of the CDR3: TGTGCCAGCAGTTTTTGGGAGTATGGCTACACCTTC. Translated: CASSFWEYGYTF.

The V call is TRBV12-3 or TRBV12-4, the J call TRBJ1-1; D is uncertain. Between the trimmed V and J ends, which lost 7 bases and 4 bases, there was a span of 13 bases. The CDR3 has 13 amino acids. The CDR3 sequence: CASTTPGRTEAFF. CDR3 in DNA: TGTGCCAGCACCACCCCCGGGCGCACTGAAGCTTTCTTT.

This chain uses TRBV10-3 with TRBJ2-2; D is perhaps TRBD1 (6 bases). The V end lost 0 bases, the J end lost 3 bases, and 20 bases lay between the germline ends. Germline V lookup: CDR1 ENHRY, CDR2 SYGVKD. This CDR3 contains 19 residues. This chain's CDR3 is CAISESLGSGTLDTGELFF. The DNA of the CDR3 is TGTGCCATCAGTGAGTCGCTTGGATCCGGGACACTTGACACCGGGGAGCTGTTTTTT.

The V gene is TRBV7-3, the J gene TRBJ1-2, with 8 bases matching TRBD1. Per the germline V gene, CDR1 is SGHTA and CDR2 is FQGTGA. Losses at the gene ends were 2 bases for V and 3 bases for J; bases not matched to a gene: 5. The CDR3 sequence is 15 residues long. This CDR3 reads CASSLGPGQDYGYTF. The CDR3 DNA reads as TGTGCCAGCAGCTTAGGACCGGGACAGGACTATGGCTACACCTTC.

A few counts support this clonotype. The genes are TRBV25-1 and TRBJ2-1; D gene uncertain. The V and J ends lost 3 bases and 7 bases respectively, with 13 bases between them. The CDR3 is 14 amino acids. CDR1 is MGHDK, CDR2 SYGVNS, per germline. CDR3 sequence reads: CASSETSGSNEQFF. The CDR3 DNA follows: TGTGCCAGCAGTGAGACCTCCGGCAGTAATGAGCAGTTCTTC. The full variable domain, rest sourced from reference TRBV25-1 and TRBJ2-1, is EADIYQTPRYLVIGTGKKITLECSQTMGHDKMYWYQQDPGMELHLIHYSYGVNSTEKGDLSSESTVSRIRTEHFPLTLESARPSHTSQYLCASSETSGSNEQFFGPGTRLTVL.

The rearrangement links TRBV5-5 to TRBJ2-3; TRBD2 might be the D (6 bases). Trimming removed 4 bases at V and 1 base at J, with 16 bases between. CDR1 is SGHKS and CDR2 is YYEKEE in the germline V gene (reference sequence). This CDR3 comprises 16 residues. The CDR3 nucleotides are TGTGCCAGCAGCCGTTTCATAGTAGCGGGCACAGATACGCAGTATTTT. As protein: CASSRFIVAGTDTQYF. The full variable domain, with the rest looked up from reference TRBV5-5 and TRBJ2-3, is DAGVTQSPTHLIKTRGQQVTLRCSPISGHKSVSWYQQVLGQGPQFIFQYYEKEERGRGNFPDRFSARQFPNYSSELNVNALLLGDSALYLCASSRFIVAGTDTQYFGPGTRLTVL.

This chain links TRBV12-3 or TRBV12-4 with TRBJ1-2; D is undetermined. V dropped 3 bases and J dropped 6 bases, with 17 bases sitting between them. The CDR3 consists of 15 residues. CDR3 in amino acids: CASSLNRFSTDGYTF. The CDR3 DNA follows: TGTGCCAGCAGTTTGAACAGATTTTCAACTGATGGCTACACCTTC.

This clonotype has a handful of counts. The rearrangement joins TRBV27 to TRBJ2-5, with D possibly being TRBD1 (5 bases). V was cut by 8 bases and J by 5 bases, with 18 bases left in between. There are 14 residues in the CDR3. Germline CDR1 is MNHEY and CDR2 is SMNVEV (reference sequence). CDR3: CASRYSRGSETQYF. The CDR3, as DNA: TGTGCCAGCCGCTACAGTAGGGGTTCTGAGACCCAGTACTTC.

A few counts support this clonotype. CDR3 amino acids: CASSLARAAYGYTF. The CDR3 DNA follows: TGTGCCAGCAGCTTAGCGCGGGCAGCTTATGGCTACACCTTC. This chain joins TRBV7-2 and TRBJ1-2; no firm D call. This CDR3 has 14 amino acids. The germline CDR1 and CDR2 sequences are SGHTA and FQGNSA. Trimming removed 0 bases at V and 5 bases at J, with 10 bases between.

The sample holds a few counts of this clonotype. V usage is TRBV10-3 and J usage is TRBJ1-1; D is uncertain. V was shortened by 3 bases and J by 4 bases, with 6 bases between the two germline ends. CDR3 length: 12 residues. The germline V gene has CDR1 ENHRY and CDR2 SYGVKD. This CDR3 reads CAISDRRTEAFF. CDR3 in DNA: TGTGCCATCAGTGATAGACGCACTGAAGCTTTCTTT.

This clonotype was found a few times. The chain combines TRBV5-1 with TRBJ1-2; 8 bases fit TRBD1. The CDR3 is 17 residues long. The germline V gene encodes CDR1 SGHRS and CDR2 YFSETQ. V shed 3 bases and J 0 bases; nucleotides not matched to a gene: 10. The CDR3 region is CASSYRDRRLSNYGYTF. In DNA form, the CDR3 reads TGCGCCAGCAGCTACCGGGACAGGCGACTTTCTAACTATGGCTACACCTTC.

Here the CDR3 DNA reads TGTGCCAGCAGCTTAGCGCGGGGAGGGCCAAGGGGCTACACCTTC. Amino acids: CASSLARGGPRGYTF. J is TRBJ1-2 and V is TRBV7-2; D remains ambiguous. V gave up 0 bases and J gave up 8 bases, with 16 bases separating them. The CDR3 extends over 15 amino acids. CDR1 is SGHTA and CDR2 is FQGNSA in the germline V gene.

This clonotype was counted between two and nine times. This chain connects TRBV9 to TRBJ1-1, with D possibly matching TRBD1 (5 bases). V was cut by 1 base and J by 4 bases, with 14 bases left in between. The CDR3 runs to 15 residues. Germline V gene data show CDR1 as SGDLS and CDR2 as YYNGEE. The CDR3 DNA sequence: TGTGCCAGCAGCGTACTAGACAGTCCAGGCACTGAAGCTTTCTTT. It is translated as CASSVLDSPGTEAFF.

V usage is TRBV5-5 and J usage is TRBJ2-2; 11 bases match TRBD2. The J segment lost 5 bases and the V segment lost 4 bases, leaving 4 bases of the junction unmatched. The CDR3 covers 15 residues. Germline V gene lookup returns CDR1 SGHKS and CDR2 YYEKEE (reference sequence). CDR3: CASSAGTSGTGELFF. CDR3 sequence (DNA): TGTGCCAGCAGCGCCGGGACTAGCGGAACCGGGGAGCTGTTTTTT.

This chain links TRBV10-3 with TRBJ2-3; TRBD1 is a possible D gene (6 bases). The CDR3 is 17 amino acids. Germline lookup yields CDR1 ENHRY and CDR2 SYGVKD. With 2 bases removed from V and 3 bases from J, the gap between germline ends came to 18 bases. CDR3 DNA sequence: TGTGCCATCAGTGAGCCCCAGACAGGCCGTTGGACAGATACGCAGTATTTT. Encoded protein: CAISEPQTGRWTDTQYF.

As regards this clonotype: No conserved phenylalanine or tryptophan is present at the end of the CDR3, so a read error is the likely explanation. The V and J genes are TRBV12-3 or TRBV12-4 and TRBJ1-2; weak D call: TRBD1 (5 bases). The CDR3 runs to 16 residues. V was shortened by 5 bases and J by 6 bases, with 22 bases between the two germline ends. As DNA, the CDR3 is TGTGCCAGCAGTCCATACCGGGACCATCGGCGGGATGGCTACACCTAC. This encodes CASSPYRDHRRDGYTY.

The chain links TRBV2 to TRBJ1-3; unclear D gene. Germline CDR1 is SNHLY and CDR2 is FYNNEI. The germline V and J ends were trimmed by 4 bases and 2 bases, with 12 bases remaining between them. The CDR3 sequence is 15 residues long. The chain's CDR3 is CASSAGLGAGNTIYF. CDR3 bases: TGTGCCAGCAGTGCGGGCCTAGGCGCTGGAAACACCATATATTTT.

The chain combines TRBV5-1 with TRBJ1-6; D may be TRBD1 (6 bases). From germline, CDR1 is SGHRS and CDR2 YFSETQ. The ends were cut back, 4 bases at V and 10 bases at J, with 12 bases in the middle. The CDR3 covers 13 residues. Here the CDR3 DNA reads TGCGCCAGCAGCCCCACAGGGAACTCACCCCTCCACTTT. This sequence encodes CASSPTGNSPLHF.

This clonotype was picked up a small number of times. The genes are TRBV20-1 and TRBJ1-5; D remains unclear. Germline-derived CDR1 and CDR2 are DFQATT and SNEGSKA (reference sequence). The V and J ends lost 2 bases and 4 bases respectively, with 9 bases between them. The CDR3 loop spans 13 amino acids. The chain's CDR3 is CSARTGHNQPQHF. The CDR3 DNA sequence: TGCAGTGCTAGAACGGGCCATAATCAGCCCCAGCATTTT.